This TCR beta chain was sequenced in a study of T cell repertoires in cytomegalovirus infection. Study in general: The authors relied on CMV epitopes, both recently identified HLA-C-restricted and well-studied HLA-B-restricted. CMV infection and matching HLA type were both indicated by public TCR beta signatures. Study-level results: Dominating the ex vivo response were HLA-C-restricted CMV-specific TCR beta clonotypes. Cumulative frequency of public TCR beta families picked out carriers of CMV plus the relevant HLA.

A word on this clonotype: Its specificity is unknown.

From the reads, TCRdb called clonotypes with MiXCR, one entry per CDR3 protein. The sample includes 60,000 to 80,000 distinct CDR3 sequences, roughly a fifth of them seen just once. This sample comprised CD8+ T cells from cultured PBMCs, obtained from culture after CMV antigen stimulation. The source is a human donor in good health (CMV status not recorded). Some clones in this sample may be carry-over from other donors' samples.

This CDR3 is CASRPAGGGGYEQYF. Here the CDR3 DNA reads TGTGCCAGCAGGCCCGCGGGGGGAGGAGGCTACGAGCAGTACTTC. The V call is TRBV7-9, the J call TRBJ2-7, with 8 bases aligning to TRBD2. Trimming at V came to 6 bases and at J to 3 bases, leaving 10 bases not matched to a gene. The CDR3 loop spans 15 amino acids. Germline lookup yields CDR1 SEHNR and CDR2 FQNEAQ (reference sequence).